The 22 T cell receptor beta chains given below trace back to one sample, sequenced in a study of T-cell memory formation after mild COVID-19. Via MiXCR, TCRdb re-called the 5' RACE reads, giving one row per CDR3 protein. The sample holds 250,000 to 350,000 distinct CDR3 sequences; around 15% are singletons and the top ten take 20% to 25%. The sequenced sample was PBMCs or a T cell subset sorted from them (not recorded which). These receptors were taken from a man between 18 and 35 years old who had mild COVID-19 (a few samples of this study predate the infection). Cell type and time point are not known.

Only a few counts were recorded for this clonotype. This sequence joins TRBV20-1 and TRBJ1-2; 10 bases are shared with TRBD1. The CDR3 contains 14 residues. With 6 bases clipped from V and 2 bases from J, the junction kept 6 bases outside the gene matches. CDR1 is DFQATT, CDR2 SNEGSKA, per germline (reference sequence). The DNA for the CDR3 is TGCAGTGCCCGAGGACAGGGGGAGAACTATGGCTACACCTTC. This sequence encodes CSARGQGENYGYTF.

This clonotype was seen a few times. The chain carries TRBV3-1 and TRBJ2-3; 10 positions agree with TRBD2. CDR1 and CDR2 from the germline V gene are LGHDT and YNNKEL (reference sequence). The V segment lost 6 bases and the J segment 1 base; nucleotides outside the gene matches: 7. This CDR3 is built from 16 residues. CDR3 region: CASSHSGTSGTDTQYF. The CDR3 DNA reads TGTGCCAGCAGTCACTCCGGGACTAGCGGCACAGATACGCAGTATTTT.

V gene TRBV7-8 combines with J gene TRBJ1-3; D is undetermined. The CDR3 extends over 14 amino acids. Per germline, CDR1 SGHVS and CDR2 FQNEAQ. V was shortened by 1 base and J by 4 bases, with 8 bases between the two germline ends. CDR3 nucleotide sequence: TGTGCCAGCAGCTTAGAGGCAGTCGGAAACACCATATATTTT. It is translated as CASSLEAVGNTIYF.

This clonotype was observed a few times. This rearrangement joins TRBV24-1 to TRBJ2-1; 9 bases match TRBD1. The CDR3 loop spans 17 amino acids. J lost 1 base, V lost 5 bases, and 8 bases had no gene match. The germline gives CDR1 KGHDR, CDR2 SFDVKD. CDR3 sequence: CATSAASGTGSYNEQFF. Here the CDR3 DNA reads TGTGCCACCAGTGCCGCATCCGGGACAGGGTCCTACAATGAGCAGTTCTTC.

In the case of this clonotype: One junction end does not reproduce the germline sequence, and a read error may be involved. The CDR3 region is CASRSREETQHF. For the CDR3, the DNA is TGTGCCAGCAGGAGTCGAGAAGAGACCCAGCACTTC. The chain has TRBV12-3 or TRBV12-4 and TRBJ2-5; D gene ambiguous. The CDR3 has 12 residues.

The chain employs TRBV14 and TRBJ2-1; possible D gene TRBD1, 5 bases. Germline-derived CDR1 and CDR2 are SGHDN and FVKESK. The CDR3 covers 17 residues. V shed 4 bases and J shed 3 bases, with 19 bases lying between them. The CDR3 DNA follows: TGTGCCAGCAGCCCGCGCATGGCAGGGTGGGTCTACAATGAGCAGTTCTTC. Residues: CASSPRMAGWVYNEQFF.

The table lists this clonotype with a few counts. The CDR3 region is CASSRPNDPGLGGYTF. The CDR3 bases are TGTGCCAGCAGCCGACCCAATGACCCAGGGTTAGGCGGCTACACCTTC. V usage is TRBV4-2 and J usage is TRBJ1-2, with D perhaps TRBD1 (5 bases). V was trimmed by 4 bases and J by 8 bases, leaving 23 bases between them. Germline V gene lookup returns CDR1 LGHNA and CDR2 YNFKEQ. The CDR3 runs to 16 residues.

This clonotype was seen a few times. CDR3 loop: CASSRDSEQYF. The CDR3 DNA follows: TGTGCCAGCTCGCGGGACAGTGAGCAGTACTTC. The gene calls are TRBV18 and TRBJ2-7; possible D gene TRBD1, 7 bases. The CDR3 has 11 residues. Germline CDR1 is KGHSH and CDR2 is LQKENI. The V and J ends lost 6 bases and 7 bases respectively, with 10 bases between them.

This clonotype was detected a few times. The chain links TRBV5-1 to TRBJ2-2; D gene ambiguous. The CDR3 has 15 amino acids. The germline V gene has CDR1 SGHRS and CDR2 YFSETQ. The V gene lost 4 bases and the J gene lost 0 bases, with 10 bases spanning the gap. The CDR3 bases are TGCGCCAGCAGCGGTACGGCCCCGAACACCGGGGAGCTGTTTTTT. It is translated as CASSGTAPNTGELFF.

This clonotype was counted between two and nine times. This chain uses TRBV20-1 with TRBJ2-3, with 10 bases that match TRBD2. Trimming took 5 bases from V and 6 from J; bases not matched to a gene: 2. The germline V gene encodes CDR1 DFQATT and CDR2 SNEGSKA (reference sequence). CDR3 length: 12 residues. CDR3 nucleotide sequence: TGCAGTGCTCCGGGACTAGCGGATACGCAGTATTTT. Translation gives CSAPGLADTQYF.

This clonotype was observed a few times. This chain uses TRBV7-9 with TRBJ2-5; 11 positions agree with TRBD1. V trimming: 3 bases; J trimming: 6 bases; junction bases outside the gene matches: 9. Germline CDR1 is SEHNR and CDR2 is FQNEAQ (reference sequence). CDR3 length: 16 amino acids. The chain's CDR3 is CASSFHGTGGLKTQYF. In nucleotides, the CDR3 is TGTGCCAGCAGCTTCCACGGGACAGGGGGACTAAAGACCCAGTACTTC. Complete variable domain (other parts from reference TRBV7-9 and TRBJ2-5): DTGVSQNPRHKITKRGQNVTFRCDPISEHNRLYWYRQTLGQGPEFLTYFQNEAQLEKSRLLSDRFSAERPKGSFSTLEIQRTEQGDSAMYLCASSFHGTGGLKTQYFGPGTRLLVL.

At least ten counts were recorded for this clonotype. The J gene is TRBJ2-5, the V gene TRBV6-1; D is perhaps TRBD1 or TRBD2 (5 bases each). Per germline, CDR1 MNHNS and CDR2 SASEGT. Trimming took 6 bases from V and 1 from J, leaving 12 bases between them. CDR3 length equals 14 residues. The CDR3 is CASRRGRIQETQYF. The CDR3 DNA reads TGTGCCAGCAGGAGGGGCCGGATCCAAGAGACCCAGTACTTC.

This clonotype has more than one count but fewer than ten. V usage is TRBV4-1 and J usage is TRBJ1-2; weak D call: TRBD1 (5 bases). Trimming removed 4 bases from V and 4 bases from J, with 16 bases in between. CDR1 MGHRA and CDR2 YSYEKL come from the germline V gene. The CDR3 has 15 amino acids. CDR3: CASSPLDTGLYGYTF. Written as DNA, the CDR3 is TGCGCCAGCAGCCCGTTGGACACCGGACTCTATGGCTACACCTTC.

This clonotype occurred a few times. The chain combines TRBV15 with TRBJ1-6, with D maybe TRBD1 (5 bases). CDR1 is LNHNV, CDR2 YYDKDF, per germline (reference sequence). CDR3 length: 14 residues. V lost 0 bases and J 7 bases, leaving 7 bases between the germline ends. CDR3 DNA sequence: TGTGCCACCAGCAGAGACAGGGTCAATTCACCCCTCCACTTT. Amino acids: CATSRDRVNSPLHF.

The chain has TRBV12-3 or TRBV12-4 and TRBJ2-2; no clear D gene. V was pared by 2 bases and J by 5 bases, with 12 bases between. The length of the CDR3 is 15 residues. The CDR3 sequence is CASSLSSPGTGELFF. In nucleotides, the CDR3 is TGTGCCAGCAGTTTAAGCTCGCCCGGGACCGGGGAGCTGTTTTTT.

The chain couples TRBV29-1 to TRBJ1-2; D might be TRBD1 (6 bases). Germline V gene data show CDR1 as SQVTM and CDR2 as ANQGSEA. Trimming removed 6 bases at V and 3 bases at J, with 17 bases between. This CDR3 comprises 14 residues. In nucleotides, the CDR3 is TGCAGCGTCCTGCTGGGGACAATTCACTATGGCTACACCTTC. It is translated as CSVLLGTIHYGYTF.

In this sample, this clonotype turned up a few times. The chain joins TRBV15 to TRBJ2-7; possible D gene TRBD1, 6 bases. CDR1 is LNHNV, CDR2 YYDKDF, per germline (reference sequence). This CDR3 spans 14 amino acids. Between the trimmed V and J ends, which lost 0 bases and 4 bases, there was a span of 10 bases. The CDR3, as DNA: TGTGCCACCAGCAGAGAGGCGACAGGATACGAGCAGTACGTC. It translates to CATSREATGYEQYV.

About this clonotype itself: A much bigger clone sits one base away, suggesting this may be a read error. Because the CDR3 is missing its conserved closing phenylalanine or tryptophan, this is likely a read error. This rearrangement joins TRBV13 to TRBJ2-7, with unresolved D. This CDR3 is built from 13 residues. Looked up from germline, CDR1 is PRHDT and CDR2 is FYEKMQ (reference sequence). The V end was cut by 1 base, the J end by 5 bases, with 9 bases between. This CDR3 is CASSLVIRDEQYL. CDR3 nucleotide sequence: TGTGCCAGCAGCTTAGTGATAAGGGACGAGCAGTACTTA.

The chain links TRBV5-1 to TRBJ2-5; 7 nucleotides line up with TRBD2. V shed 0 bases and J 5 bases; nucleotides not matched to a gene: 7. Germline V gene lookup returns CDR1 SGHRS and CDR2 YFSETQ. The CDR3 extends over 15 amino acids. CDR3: CASSLGTRGGETQYF. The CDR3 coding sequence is TGCGCCAGCAGCTTGGGGACGCGGGGAGGGGAGACCCAGTACTTC.

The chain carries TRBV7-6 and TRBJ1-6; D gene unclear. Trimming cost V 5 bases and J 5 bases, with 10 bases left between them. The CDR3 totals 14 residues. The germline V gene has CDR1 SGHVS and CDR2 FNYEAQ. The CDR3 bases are TGTGCCAGCAGCCGGGAGGTTAATAATTCACCCCTCCACTTT. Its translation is CASSREVNNSPLHF.

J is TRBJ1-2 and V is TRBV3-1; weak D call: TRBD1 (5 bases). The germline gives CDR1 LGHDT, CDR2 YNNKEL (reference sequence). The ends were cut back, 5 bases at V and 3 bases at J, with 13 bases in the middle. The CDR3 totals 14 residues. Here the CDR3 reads CASSISGGDYGYTF. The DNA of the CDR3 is TGTGCCAGCAGCATTTCCGGGGGGGACTATGGCTACACCTTC. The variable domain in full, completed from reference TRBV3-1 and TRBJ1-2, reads DTAVSQTPKYLVTQMGNDKSIKCEQNLGHDTMYWYKQDSKKFLKIMFSYNNKELIINETVPNRFSPKSPDKAHLNLHINSLELGDSAVYFCASSISGGDYGYTFGSGTRLTVV.

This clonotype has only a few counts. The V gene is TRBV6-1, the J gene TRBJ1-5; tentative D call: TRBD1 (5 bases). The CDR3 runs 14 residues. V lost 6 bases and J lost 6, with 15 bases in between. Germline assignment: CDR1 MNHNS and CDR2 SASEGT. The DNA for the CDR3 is TGTGCCAGCAGGCACCAGGGTTCCAGTCAGCCCCAGCATTTT. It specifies CASRHQGSSQPQHF.